Listed here are 17 T cell receptor beta chains from one sample, sequenced in a study of T-cell memory formation after mild COVID-19. TCRdb used MiXCR to reprocess the 5' RACE reads, holding one entry per CDR3 protein. The sample has 300,000 to 350,000 distinct CDR3 sequences, roughly a fifth seen once. Sequencing was performed on PBMCs or a T cell subset sorted from them (not recorded which). Every receptor here comes from a man in his late teens or twenties who had mild COVID-19 (a few samples of this study predate the infection). Cell type and time point are not known.

This clonotype has only a few counts. The CDR3 DNA reads as TGCAGTGCCAGCAACAGGGGAGAAAGCTATGGCTACACCTTC. Its translation: CSASNRGESYGYTF. The chain employs TRBV20-1 and TRBJ1-2, with 7 bases that match TRBD1. The CDR3 length is 14 residues. Per the germline V gene, CDR1 is DFQATT and CDR2 is SNEGSKA (reference sequence). The V gene end was trimmed by 6 bases and the J gene end by 4 bases; junction bases not matched to a gene: 11.

The chain has TRBV11-2 and TRBJ1-2, with TRBD1 matching over 7 bases. Germline V gene data show CDR1 as SGHAT and CDR2 as FQNNGV. J lost 4 bases, V lost 4 bases, and 6 bases had no gene match. CDR3 length: 14 amino acids. The CDR3 loop reads CASSSPGTAYGYTF. For the CDR3, the DNA is TGTGCCAGCAGCTCGCCCGGGACAGCCTATGGCTACACCTTC.

The rearrangement links TRBV4-2 to TRBJ2-7; D uncertain. CDR1 and CDR2 (germline): LGHNA, YNFKEQ. This CDR3 has 13 residues. Trimming removed 4 bases at V and 7 bases at J, with 14 bases between. The CDR3 nucleotides read TGTGCCAGCAGCCGCCCTCTGGGGTCGGAGCAGTACTTC. This sequence encodes CASSRPLGSEQYF.

The chain couples TRBV2 to TRBJ1-5; 9 bases are a match to TRBD1. V lost 3 bases, J lost 6 bases, and 6 bases stayed unmatched. The CDR3 contains 15 residues. Per the germline V gene, CDR1 is SNHLY and CDR2 is FYNNEI. CDR3 nucleotide sequence: TGTGCCAGCAGTGACGGGACAGGGTTCAGTCAGCCCCAGCATTTT. It codes for CASSDGTGFSQPQHF.

J is TRBJ1-2 and V is TRBV20-1, with 7 bases lining up with TRBD1. V lost 4 bases to trimming and J lost 0 bases; unmatched junction nucleotides: 2. Germline lookup yields CDR1 DFQATT and CDR2 SNEGSKA (reference sequence). The length of the CDR3 is 13 residues. CDR3 in amino acids: CSATTGANYGYTF. DNA of the CDR3: TGCAGTGCTACTACAGGGGCTAACTATGGCTACACCTTC.

This clonotype was detected only a few times. The chain couples TRBV24-1 to TRBJ2-3; 7 nucleotides agree with TRBD2. The CDR3 is 15 amino acids. V dropped 4 bases and J dropped 2; count of bases not matched to a gene: 5. Germline V lookup: CDR1 KGHDR, CDR2 SFDVKD. As DNA, the CDR3 is TGTGCCACCAGTGAGGGAGCGGGGTTCACAGATACGCAGTATTTT. Its protein is CATSEGAGFTDTQYF.

J is TRBJ2-7 and V is TRBV2; 8 nucleotides agree with TRBD1. Losses at the gene ends were 1 base for V and 7 bases for J; bases not matched to a gene: 3. This CDR3 comprises 13 residues. Germline-derived CDR1 and CDR2 are SNHLY and FYNNEI. The CDR3 reads CASSEGQGLEQYV. The CDR3 DNA reads TGTGCCAGCAGTGAAGGACAGGGGTTAGAGCAGTACGTC.

At least ten counts were recorded for this clonotype. V is TRBV5-5 and J is TRBJ1-1, with D maybe TRBD1 (5 bases). Germline V gene lookup returns CDR1 SGHKS and CDR2 YYEKEE (reference sequence). This CDR3 region has 11 residues. V was clipped by 0 bases and J by 8 bases, with 5 bases between them. The chain's CDR3 is CASSLEGEAFF. CDR3 sequence (DNA): TGTGCCAGCAGCTTGGAGGGGGAAGCTTTCTTT.

The CDR3 DNA follows: TGCGCCAGCACCGACCGGGGTACCTCCTACAATGAGCAGTTCTTC. Its translation is CASTDRGTSYNEQFF. This chain uses TRBV5-1 with TRBJ2-1, with a tentative D call TRBD2 (5 bases). This CDR3 has 15 amino acids. From germline, CDR1 is SGHRS and CDR2 YFSETQ. Trimming took 6 bases from V and 0 from J, leaving 13 bases between them.

The chain recombines TRBV13 with TRBJ2-3, with 8 bases fitting TRBD2. The junction had 6 bases not matched to a gene; V was cut back by 4 bases and J by 0 bases. Germline V CDR1 and CDR2: PRHDT, FYEKMQ (reference sequence). This CDR3 spans 16 amino acids. CDR3 in amino acids: CASSWERGPSTDTQYF. DNA of the CDR3: TGTGCCAGCAGCTGGGAGCGGGGGCCGAGCACAGATACGCAGTATTTT.

CDR3 protein: CASSLVRGQKQYF. The CDR3 nucleotides are TGTGCCAGCAGCTTAGTCAGGGGGCAGAAGCAGTACTTC. This chain uses TRBV7-2 with TRBJ2-7; 8 bases fit TRBD1. Germline V gene data show CDR1 as SGHTA and CDR2 as FQGNSA. V trimming: 1 base; J trimming: 8 bases; junction bases outside the gene matches: 4. This CDR3 contains 13 residues.

In this sample, this clonotype turned up a few times. This sequence joins TRBV12-3 or TRBV12-4 and TRBJ1-2; D gene ambiguous. The CDR3 is made up of 13 amino acids. V lost 6 bases to trimming and J lost 6 bases, with 14 bases between them. The CDR3 is CASSPPSRHGYTF. The CDR3 nucleotides read TGTGCCAGCAGCCCACCAAGCAGGCATGGCTACACCTTC.

V is TRBV6-6 and J is TRBJ2-7; weak D call: TRBD1 (5 bases). Trimming shortened V by 5 bases and J by 1 base, and 9 bases separated the two germline ends. The germline gives CDR1 MNHNY, CDR2 SVGAGI (reference sequence). The CDR3 runs to 13 residues. Here the CDR3 DNA reads TGTGCCAGCAGTAAACAGGTATCCTACGAGCAGTACGTC. Amino acid sequence: CASSKQVSYEQYV.

The chain joins TRBV5-1 to TRBJ2-3; D remains unclear. The germline CDR1 and CDR2 sequences are SGHRS and YFSETQ. The CDR3 runs to 16 residues. V dropped 3 bases and J dropped 1 base, with 15 bases sitting between them. The CDR3 loop reads CASSSGRVAGTDTQYF. CDR3 sequence (DNA): TGCGCCAGCAGCTCCGGACGGGTGGCCGGCACAGATACGCAGTATTTT. Using reference TRBV5-1 and TRBJ2-3 for the parts outside the CDR3, the full variable domain is KAGVTQTPRYLIKTRGQQVTLSCSPISGHRSVSWYQQTPGQGLQFLFEYFSETQRNKGNFPGRFSGRQFSNSRSEMNVSTLELGDSALYLCASSSGRVAGTDTQYFGPGTRLTVL.

The chain is built from TRBV24-1 and TRBJ2-3; D unclear. From germline, CDR1 is KGHDR and CDR2 SFDVKD. This CDR3 has 16 residues. Trimming removed 2 bases at V and 0 bases at J, with 11 bases between. The CDR3 here is CATSDSLGSSTDTQYF. Written as DNA, the CDR3 is TGTGCCACCAGTGATTCTCTGGGCTCGAGCACAGATACGCAGTATTTT.

The CDR3: CSATPLRQGTLHF. CDR3 DNA sequence: TGCAGTGCTACCCCCTTAAGACAGGGTACCCTCCACTTT. This chain connects TRBV20-1 to TRBJ1-6; TRBD1 aligns across 7 bases. The ends lost 4 bases at V and 14 bases at J; junction bases unmatched: 11. The CDR3 is 13 amino acids. Germline V lookup: CDR1 DFQATT, CDR2 SNEGSKA (reference sequence).

In this sample, this clonotype turned up a few times. The V gene is TRBV5-1, the J gene TRBJ1-3, with D unresolved. V was pared by 4 bases and J by 5 bases, with 7 bases between. The CDR3 has 12 amino acids. Germline V lookup: CDR1 SGHRS, CDR2 YFSETQ. CDR3: CASSMGRNTIYF. The CDR3 coding sequence is TGCGCCAGCAGCATGGGAAGAAACACCATATATTTT.